Included here is one T cell receptor beta chain sequence, with context. What it recognizes is unknown. Purity above 95% was achieved in all sorted populations. This record comes from a study of beta chain features in type 1 diabetes. Study-wide points: Over-representation of high TCR-expressing cells was a possible consequence of cDNA sequencing. Type 1 diabetes patients had fewer VDJ junction insertions and more deletions.

The germline V gene encodes CDR1 SQVTM and CDR2 ANQGSEA. The CDR3 extends over 11 amino acids. V was cut by 5 bases and J by 4 bases, with 8 bases left in between. Expressed TCRB transcripts were sequenced, since all the RNA that had been isolated was reverse transcribed. TCRdb's copy holds only in-frame clones and misses some; the assay was immunoSEQ multiplex PCR. Of 250,000 or so clones in the sample, roughly 70% were seen once. The sequencing input was naive CD4+ T cells from blood. The chain employs TRBV29-1 and TRBJ1-1; no firm D call. The receptor was derived from a man aged 25 to 40 in good health. The CDR3, as DNA: TGCAGCGTTCAACACAGCACTGAAGCTTTCTTT. This translates into CSVQHSTEAFF.